This is a list of T cell receptor beta chains from one sample in a study of T cell repertoires in cytomegalovirus infection. MiXCR was run by TCRdb on the reads, yielding one entry per CDR3 protein. The top ten clones hold roughly 10% of a sample with approximately 500,000 distinct CDR3 sequences, around 11% of them seen once. Material for sequencing was PBMCs. The receptor set was obtained from a human donor in good health (CMV status not recorded). Some clones in this sample may be carry-over from other donors' samples. CDR3s include the opening cysteine and the closing phenylalanine or tryptophan.

v_call	j_call	cdr3_aa
TRBV15	TRBJ2-5	CATSRDNAGAETQYF
TRBV27	TRBJ2-3	CASSPPQDTQYF
TRBV19	TRBJ2-1	CASSSLGRDYNEQFF
TRBV7-3	TRBJ2-1	CASSLQREGLTNEQFF
TRBV2	TRBJ1-1	CASSEGGAFF
TRBV28	TRBJ2-1	CASSSQVITSGGYYNEQFF
TRBV29-1	TRBJ2-7	CSVVTGPGRYEQYF
TRBV5-1	TRBJ2-1	CASRLLAGGGNEQFF
TRBV4-2	TRBJ1-2	CASSQVGTGIYGYTF
TRBV7-2	TRBJ2-3	CASSPDAFVADTQYF
TRBV20-1	TRBJ1-1	CSARESRGPTEAFF
TRBV28	TRBJ1-1	CASSLIWGQLNTEAFF